The T cell receptor (beta chain) under discussion was sequenced for a study of blood T cell repertoires in COVID-19. Study as a whole: Sites across the United States, Italy and Spain contributed samples from acute and convalescent COVID-19.

Per the authors' pipeline: Scientists estimated how many nucleated cells there were by amplifying reference gene primers. Sequencing used immunoSEQ multiplex PCR; TCRdb keeps in-frame clones, though not all of them. The D gene and trimming were derived from the DNA, and the V and J assignments and clone size from that table. The sample includes 45,000 to 65,000 clones, approximately 89% of them seen just once. The sequencing input was peripheral blood. This sequence was found in a man aged 55 to 70 with active COVID-19.

CDR3 loop: CASSYTDRGRSYEQYF. In DNA form, the CDR3 reads TGTGCCAGCAGCTACACAGACAGGGGGCGATCCTACGAGCAGTACTTC. The chain uses TRBV5-6 and TRBJ2-7; TRBD1 matches at 10 bases. The germline gives CDR1 SGHDT, CDR2 YYEEEE. With 3 bases clipped from V and 1 base from J, the junction kept 7 bases outside the gene matches. CDR3 size: 16 residues.